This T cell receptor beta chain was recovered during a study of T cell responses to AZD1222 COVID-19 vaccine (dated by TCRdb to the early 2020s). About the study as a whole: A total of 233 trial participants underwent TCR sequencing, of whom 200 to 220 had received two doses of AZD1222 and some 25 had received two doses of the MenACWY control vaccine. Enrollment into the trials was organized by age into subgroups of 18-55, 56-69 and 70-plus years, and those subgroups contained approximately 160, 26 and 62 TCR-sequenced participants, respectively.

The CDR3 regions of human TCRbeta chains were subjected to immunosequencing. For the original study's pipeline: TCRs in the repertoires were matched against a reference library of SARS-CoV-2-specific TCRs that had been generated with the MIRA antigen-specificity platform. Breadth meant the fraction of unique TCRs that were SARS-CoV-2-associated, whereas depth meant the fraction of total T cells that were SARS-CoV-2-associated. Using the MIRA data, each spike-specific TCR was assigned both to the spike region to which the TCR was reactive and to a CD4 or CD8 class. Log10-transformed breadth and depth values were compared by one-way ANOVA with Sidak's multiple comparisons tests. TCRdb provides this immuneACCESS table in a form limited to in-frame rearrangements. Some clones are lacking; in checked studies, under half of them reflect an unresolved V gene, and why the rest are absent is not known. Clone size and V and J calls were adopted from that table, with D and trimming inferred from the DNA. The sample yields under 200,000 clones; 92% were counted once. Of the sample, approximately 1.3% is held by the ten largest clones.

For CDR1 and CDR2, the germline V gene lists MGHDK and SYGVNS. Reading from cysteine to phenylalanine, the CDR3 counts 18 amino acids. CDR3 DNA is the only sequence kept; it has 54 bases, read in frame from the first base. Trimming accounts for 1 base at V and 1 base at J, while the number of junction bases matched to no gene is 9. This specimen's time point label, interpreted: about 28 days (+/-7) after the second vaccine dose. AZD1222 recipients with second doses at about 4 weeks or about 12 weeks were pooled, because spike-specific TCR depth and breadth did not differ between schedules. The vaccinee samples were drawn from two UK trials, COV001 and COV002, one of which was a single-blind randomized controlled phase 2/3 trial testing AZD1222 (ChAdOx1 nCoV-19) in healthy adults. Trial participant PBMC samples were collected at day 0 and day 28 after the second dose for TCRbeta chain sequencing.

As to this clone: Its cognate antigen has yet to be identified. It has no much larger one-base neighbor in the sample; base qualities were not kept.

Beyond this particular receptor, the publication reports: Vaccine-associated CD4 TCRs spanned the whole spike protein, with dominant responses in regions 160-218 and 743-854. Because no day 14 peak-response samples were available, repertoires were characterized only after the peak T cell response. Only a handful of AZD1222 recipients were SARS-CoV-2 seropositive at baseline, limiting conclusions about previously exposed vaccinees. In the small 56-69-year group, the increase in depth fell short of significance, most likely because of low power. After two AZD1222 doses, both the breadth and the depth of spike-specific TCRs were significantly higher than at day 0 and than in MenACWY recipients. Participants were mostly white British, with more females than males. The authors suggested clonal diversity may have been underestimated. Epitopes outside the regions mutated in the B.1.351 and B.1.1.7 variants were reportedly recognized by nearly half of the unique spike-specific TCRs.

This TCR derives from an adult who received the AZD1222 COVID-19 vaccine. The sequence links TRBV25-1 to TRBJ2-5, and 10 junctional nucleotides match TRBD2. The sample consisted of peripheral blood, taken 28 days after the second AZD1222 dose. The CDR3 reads CASSESLSGGPTQETQYF. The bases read TGTGCCAGCAGTGAATCCCTTAGCGGGGGGCCTACCCAAGAGACCCAGTACTTC.